A selection of T cell receptor beta chains follows, all from one sample in a study of cytomegalovirus exposure and HLA in healthy donors. The assay was immunoSEQ multiplex PCR, and TCRdb's table has in-frame clones only and misses some. The sample shows about 160,000 clones, roughly 79% of them seen only once. The source material was PBMCs. The receptors shown here come from a man aged 18-30 years in good health and CMV-seropositive. The CDR3 runs from the conserved cysteine through the conserved F or W. A D gene is named only where the DNA matches it firmly. The size of a clone is reported for some rows only, either as once, few or many, or as a class for expanded clones.

d_gene: TRBD2
v_gene: TRBV9
j_gene: TRBJ2-1
abundance: once
CDR3nt: TGTGCCAGCAGCCCGGGGACTAGTGCGAGCTCCTACAATGAGCAGTTCTTC
CDR3aa: CASSPGTSASSYNEQFF

d_gene: TRBD2
v_gene: TRBV7-9
j_gene: TRBJ2-2
abundance: NA
CDR3nt: TGTGCCAGCAGCCTATTACCAGCGGGAGGGCCCTACACCGGGGAGCTGTTTTTT
CDR3aa: CASSLLPAGGPYTGELFF

d_gene: TRBD2
v_gene: TRBV28
j_gene: TRBJ2-2
abundance: NA
CDR3nt: TGTGCCAGCGAAAAGACTAGCGGGAACACCGGGGAGCTGTTTTTT
CDR3aa: CASEKTSGNTGELFF

d_gene: TRBD1
v_gene: TRBV10-3
j_gene: TRBJ1-2
abundance: NA
CDR3nt: TGTGCCATCAGTGAGTCGATTACCCAGGGGGCACAAGGCTACACCTTC
CDR3aa: CAISESITQGAQGYTF

d_gene: NA
v_gene: TRBV7-2
j_gene: TRBJ2-1
abundance: NA
CDR3nt: TGTGCCAGCAGCTTAGAATTTGTTGCCCCGGGGGAGCAGTTCTTC
CDR3aa: CASSLEFVAPGEQFF

d_gene: TRBD1
v_gene: TRBV6-1
j_gene: TRBJ1-3
abundance: NA
CDR3nt: TGTGCCAGCAGTGAAGGGCAGACAGGGGGAAACACCATATATTTT
CDR3aa: CASSEGQTGGNTIYF

d_gene: TRBD1
v_gene: TRBV28
j_gene: TRBJ2-3
abundance: NA
CDR3nt: TGTGCCAGCAGTTCCCCCGGACAGGGGTCGGACACAGATACGCAGTATTTT
CDR3aa: CASSSPGQGSDTDTQYF

d_gene: NA
v_gene: TRBV4-1
j_gene: TRBJ1-2
abundance: NA
CDR3nt: TGCGCCAGCAGCCAAGAGATTTCTTCCACGGAGAACTACACCTTC
CDR3aa: CASSQEISSTENYTF

d_gene: NA
v_gene: TRBV2
j_gene: TRBJ1-4
abundance: NA
CDR3nt: TGTGCCAGCAGTGTTCGAGCCGGTAATGAAAAACTGTTTTTT
CDR3aa: CASSVRAGNEKLFF

d_gene: TRBD2
v_gene: TRBV7-9
j_gene: TRBJ2-3
abundance: NA
CDR3nt: TGTGCCAGCAGCTTCGGCGGGGGAAGCACAGATACGCAGTATTTT
CDR3aa: CASSFGGGSTDTQYF

d_gene: TRBD1
v_gene: TRBV5-1
j_gene: TRBJ1-3
abundance: NA
CDR3nt: TGCGCCAGCAGCTTGGGGACAGGCCCCTCTGGAAACACCATATATTTT
CDR3aa: CASSLGTGPSGNTIYF

d_gene: NA
v_gene: TRBV29-1
j_gene: TRBJ1-2
abundance: NA
CDR3nt: TGCAGCGCGCTCGCAGGGGGCTACACCTTC
CDR3aa: CSALAGGYTF

d_gene: TRBD2
v_gene: TRBV7-9
j_gene: TRBJ2-7
abundance: NA
CDR3nt: TGTGCCAGTGGGACTATCCTCTCCTACGAGCAGTACTTC
CDR3aa: CASGTILSYEQYF

d_gene: TRBD2
v_gene: TRBV5-1
j_gene: TRBJ2-1
abundance: NA
CDR3nt: TGCGCCAGCAGCTTGAGTAGCGGGACCTTTCTCAGCTCCTACAATGAGCAGTTCTTC
CDR3aa: CASSLSSGTFLSSYNEQFF

d_gene: NA
v_gene: TRBV7-9
j_gene: TRBJ1-3
abundance: NA
CDR3nt: TGTGCCAGCAGCTTACTTTGGACAGAAGGAAACACCATATATTTT
CDR3aa: CASSLLWTEGNTIYF

d_gene: NA
v_gene: TRBV29-1
j_gene: TRBJ2-3
abundance: NA
CDR3nt: TGCAGCGTAGATCTAGTGGGGGGAACAGATACGCAGTATTTT
CDR3aa: CSVDLVGGTDTQYF

d_gene: TRBD1
v_gene: TRBV4-3
j_gene: TRBJ1-2
abundance: once
CDR3nt: TGCGCCAGCAGCCAAGATTATGACAGGGGCTATGGCTACACCTTC
CDR3aa: CASSQDYDRGYGYTF

d_gene: NA
v_gene: TRBV27
j_gene: TRBJ2-7
abundance: NA
CDR3nt: TGTGCCAGCAGTCAACAGGGCTACGAGCAGTACTTC
CDR3aa: CASSQQGYEQYF

d_gene: TRBD2
v_gene: TRBV4-1
j_gene: TRBJ2-1
abundance: NA
CDR3nt: TGCGCCAGCAGCTCACCTTCCCAGCGGGAGGGACTGGCGGGGCAGTTCTTC
CDR3aa: CASSSPSQREGLAGQFF

d_gene: NA
v_gene: TRBV16
j_gene: TRBJ2-3
abundance: NA
CDR3nt: TGTGCCAGCAGCCAGGCACAGGGAACGCAGTATTTT
CDR3aa: CASSQAQGTQYF

d_gene: NA
v_gene: TRBV9
j_gene: TRBJ2-7
abundance: NA
CDR3nt: TGTGCCAGCAGCGGTACAGGTTGGGCTCGCGAGCAGTACTTC
CDR3aa: CASSGTGWAREQYF

d_gene: NA
v_gene: TRBV28
j_gene: TRBJ2-3
abundance: once
CDR3nt: TGTGCCAGCACCAGCCAAGACTCCACAGATACGCAGTATTTT
CDR3aa: CASTSQDSTDTQYF

d_gene: TRBD2
v_gene: TRBV4-3
j_gene: TRBJ2-7
abundance: NA
CDR3nt: TGCGCCAGCAGCCAAGAATTCCCGGGTAGCGGGAGAGGGTCCGGACACGAGCAGTACTTC
CDR3aa: CASSQEFPGSGRGSGHEQYF

d_gene: NA
v_gene: TRBV10-3
j_gene: TRBJ2-1
abundance: NA
CDR3nt: TGTGCCATCAGTGAGTCGGAAAAAGACAGCCACTCCTACAATGAGCAGTTCTTC
CDR3aa: CAISESEKDSHSYNEQFF

d_gene: TRBD2
v_gene: TRBV27
j_gene: TRBJ2-7
abundance: NA
CDR3nt: TGTGCCGGCAGTTTACCGGGACGCCGGACTAGCGGGAGTTTCTACGAGCAGTACTTC
CDR3aa: CAGSLPGRRTSGSFYEQYF

d_gene: NA
v_gene: TRBV27
j_gene: TRBJ1-1
abundance: NA
CDR3nt: TGTGCCAGCAGGCTGCAGGGTGCCACTGAAGCTTTCTTT
CDR3aa: CASRLQGATEAFF

d_gene: NA
v_gene: TRBV7-9
j_gene: TRBJ2-7
abundance: NA
CDR3nt: TGTGCCAGCAGCTTAACCAGCTACGAGCAGTACTTC
CDR3aa: CASSLTSYEQYF

d_gene: NA
v_gene: TRBV7-9
j_gene: TRBJ2-2
abundance: NA
CDR3nt: TGTGCCAGCAGCCTTAACGGTGGGGAGCTGTTTTTT
CDR3aa: CASSLNGGELFF

d_gene: NA
v_gene: TRBV29-1
j_gene: TRBJ2-2
abundance: once
CDR3nt: TGCAGCGTTATGAAGGGTAGCGGGAACACCGGGGAGCTGTTTTTT
CDR3aa: CSVMKGSGNTGELFF

d_gene: NA
v_gene: TRBV5-6
j_gene: TRBJ2-3
abundance: NA
CDR3nt: TGTGCCAGCAGCTCCCCAGTGGGGGGGCAGGCAGATACGCAGTATTTT
CDR3aa: CASSSPVGGQADTQYF

d_gene: NA
v_gene: TRBV7-2
j_gene: TRBJ2-2
abundance: NA
CDR3nt: TGTGCCAGCAGCTTTTCGAGCGGCACCGGGGAGCTGTTTTTT
CDR3aa: CASSFSSGTGELFF

d_gene: NA
v_gene: TRBV19
j_gene: TRBJ2-3
abundance: NA
CDR3nt: TGTGCCAGTAACTCTCCCACAGATACGCAGTATTTT
CDR3aa: CASNSPTDTQYF

d_gene: TRBD1
v_gene: TRBV10-3
j_gene: TRBJ2-7
abundance: NA
CDR3nt: TGTGCCATCAGCCACCAGGGGGCTCCTCACGAGCAGTACTTC
CDR3aa: CAISHQGAPHEQYF

d_gene: NA
v_gene: TRBV19
j_gene: TRBJ1-2
abundance: NA
CDR3nt: NA
CDR3aa: CASSTSAGPGGYTF

d_gene: NA
v_gene: TRBV2
j_gene: TRBJ2-7
abundance: NA
CDR3nt: TGTGCCAGCAGAGTCCGAGGATCCGAGCAGTACTTC
CDR3aa: CASRVRGSEQYF

d_gene: NA
v_gene: TRBV6-6
j_gene: TRBJ2-1
abundance: NA
CDR3nt: TGTGCCAGCAGTTACTCGCGTGAGCAGTTCTTC
CDR3aa: CASSYSREQFF

d_gene: NA
v_gene: TRBV5-1
j_gene: TRBJ2-6
abundance: NA
CDR3nt: TGCGCCAGCAGCTTGGCCCGGAGCTCTGGGGCCAACGTCCTGACTTTC
CDR3aa: CASSLARSSGANVLTF

d_gene: TRBD1
v_gene: TRBV14
j_gene: TRBJ2-7
abundance: NA
CDR3nt: TGTGCCAGCAGCCAAGTGGGGGGACAGGCCATCGACGAGCAGTACTTC
CDR3aa: CASSQVGGQAIDEQYF

d_gene: NA
v_gene: TRBV28
j_gene: TRBJ1-3
abundance: few
CDR3nt: TGTGCCAGCAGTTTATATCTCAGGACTGGAAACACCATATATTTT
CDR3aa: CASSLYLRTGNTIYF

d_gene: TRBD1
v_gene: TRBV6-1
j_gene: TRBJ2-7
abundance: once
CDR3nt: TGTGCCAGCAGTGAGACAGGGCGGGAGCAGTACTTC
CDR3aa: CASSETGREQYF

d_gene: NA
v_gene: TRBV29-1
j_gene: TRBJ2-3
abundance: NA
CDR3nt: TGCAGCGTTCAGGCCGGCTGGGGCCGCAGCACAGATACGCAGTATTTT
CDR3aa: CSVQAGWGRSTDTQYF

d_gene: TRBD2
v_gene: TRBV7-2
j_gene: TRBJ2-1
abundance: NA
CDR3nt: TGTGCCAGCAAACTAGCGGGAGGCGGCGCCTACAATGAGCAGTTCTTC
CDR3aa: CASKLAGGGAYNEQFF

d_gene: NA
v_gene: TRBV4-3
j_gene: TRBJ2-3
abundance: NA
CDR3nt: TGCGCCAGCAGCCAAGATCACGGGTATAGCACAGATACGCAGTATTTT
CDR3aa: CASSQDHGYSTDTQYF

d_gene: NA
v_gene: TRBV7-8
j_gene: TRBJ2-3
abundance: NA
CDR3nt: TGTGCCAGCAGCTTATCCCGCGGGACAGGCACAGATACGCAGTATTTT
CDR3aa: CASSLSRGTGTDTQYF

d_gene: TRBD1
v_gene: TRBV5-4
j_gene: TRBJ2-7
abundance: NA
CDR3nt: TGTGCCAGCAGCCGAGGCCCGGGACAGGGGGTTCCCTACGAGCAGTACTTC
CDR3aa: CASSRGPGQGVPYEQYF

d_gene: NA
v_gene: TRBV5-1
j_gene: TRBJ2-2
abundance: NA
CDR3nt: TGCGCCAGCAGCTCCGGAGATTCGGGAGCCGGGGAGCTGTTTTTT
CDR3aa: CASSSGDSGAGELFF

d_gene: NA
v_gene: TRBV6-6
j_gene: TRBJ1-3
abundance: NA
CDR3nt: TGTGCCAGCAGTTTATTGGGGGGTGGGGTTGGAAACACCATATATTTT
CDR3aa: CASSLLGGGVGNTIYF

d_gene: NA
v_gene: TRBV6-6
j_gene: TRBJ2-7
abundance: NA
CDR3nt: TGTGCCAGCACTCCCGAAGAGGGACTTTATGTCGAGCAGTACTTC
CDR3aa: CASTPEEGLYVEQYF

d_gene: TRBD1
v_gene: TRBV7-9
j_gene: TRBJ2-1
abundance: NA
CDR3nt: TGTGCCAGCAGCTCCCGGGACAGTTCCTACAATGAGCAGTTCTTC
CDR3aa: CASSSRDSSYNEQFF

d_gene: NA
v_gene: TRBV6-6
j_gene: TRBJ1-4
abundance: NA
CDR3nt: TGTGCCAGCAGTTACGACATCACGAACGAAAAACTGTTTTTT
CDR3aa: CASSYDITNEKLFF

d_gene: TRBD1
v_gene: TRBV18
j_gene: TRBJ2-5
abundance: NA
CDR3nt: TGTGCCAGCTCACCACTACCGGGACAGGGGCAAGAGACCCAGTACTTC
CDR3aa: CASSPLPGQGQETQYF

d_gene: NA
v_gene: TRBV7-8
j_gene: TRBJ1-1
abundance: NA
CDR3nt: TGTGCCAGCAGCACGCTAGACAGATACACTGAAGCTTTCTTT
CDR3aa: CASSTLDRYTEAFF

d_gene: NA
v_gene: TRBV6-5
j_gene: TRBJ1-2
abundance: NA
CDR3nt: TGTGCCAGCACTCAAATGGGGCAGGAAGCTTATGGCTACACCTTC
CDR3aa: CASTQMGQEAYGYTF

d_gene: NA
v_gene: TRBV27
j_gene: TRBJ1-5
abundance: NA
CDR3nt: TGTGCCAGCAGTTTAATGGGAGGGGGGAATCAGCCCCAGCATTTT
CDR3aa: CASSLMGGGNQPQHF

d_gene: NA
v_gene: TRBV10-1
j_gene: TRBJ1-5
abundance: NA
CDR3nt: TGCGCCAGCATCGCCCAGGTGGGCAATCAGCCCCAGCATTTT
CDR3aa: CASIAQVGNQPQHF

d_gene: TRBD2
v_gene: TRBV27
j_gene: TRBJ2-1
abundance: NA
CDR3nt: TGTGCCAGCAGTTCGGGGACTAGCGGGGTAAATGAGCAGTTCTTC
CDR3aa: CASSSGTSGVNEQFF

d_gene: NA
v_gene: TRBV19
j_gene: TRBJ2-7
abundance: once
CDR3nt: TGTGCCAGCGGAGAGGCGGTCCAGTACTTC
CDR3aa: CASGEAVQYF

d_gene: TRBD2
v_gene: TRBV19
j_gene: TRBJ2-1
abundance: NA
CDR3nt: TGTGCCAGTAGTATCAGCGGGAGCAATGAGCAGTTCTTC
CDR3aa: CASSISGSNEQFF

d_gene: TRBD1
v_gene: TRBV7-9
j_gene: TRBJ1-4
abundance: NA
CDR3nt: TGTGCCAGCAGCAGAACAGGGGGGGATGAAAAACTGTTTTTT
CDR3aa: CASSRTGGDEKLFF

d_gene: TRBD2
v_gene: TRBV5-1
j_gene: TRBJ2-1
abundance: NA
CDR3nt: TGCGCCAGCAGGTTAGCGGGAGAATTTTACAATGAGCAGTTCTTC
CDR3aa: CASRLAGEFYNEQFF